This is a list of T cell receptor beta chains from one sample in a study of T cells in Graves' hyperthyroidism and ophthalmopathy. TCRdb analysed the multiplex PCR reads with MiXCR anew, one entry per CDR3 protein. The top ten clones hold about 49% of a sample with about half a million distinct CDR3 sequences, less than 25% of them seen once. The sequenced sample was blood. These receptors were collected from a woman in her sixties or seventies with Graves' ophthalmopathy. CDR3s include the opening cysteine and the closing phenylalanine or tryptophan. The order of the fields is CDR3 DNA, CDR3 protein, J gene, clone size, V gene, D gene. D genes are given only for firm matches. Some rows mark clone size as missing; the rest say once, few, many or name a class of expanded clone.

CDR3 DNA: TGTGCCAGCAGCCATTACAGGGAGACTGCTAACTATGGCTACACCTTC
CDR3 protein: CASSHYRETANYGYTF
J gene: TRBJ1-2
clone size: few
V gene: TRBV11-2
D gene: NA

CDR3 DNA: TGTGCCAGCTGGTTGAGCCCAGTTAACTATGGCTACACCTTC
CDR3 protein: CASWLSPVNYGYTF
J gene: TRBJ1-2
clone size: few
V gene: TRBV12-3/TRBV12-4
D gene: NA

CDR3 DNA: TGTGCCAGCAGCCCGGGGACAGGGTCGATAAATACGCAGTATTTT
CDR3 protein: CASSPGTGSINTQYF
J gene: TRBJ2-3
clone size: NA
V gene: TRBV7-6
D gene: TRBD1

CDR3 DNA: TGTACCAGCACTAGTAGCTACAATGAGCAGTTCTTC
CDR3 protein: CTSTSSYNEQFF
J gene: TRBJ2-1
clone size: NA
V gene: TRBV6-2/TRBV6-3
D gene: NA

CDR3 DNA: TGTGCCAGCAGCCCGCGGACTAGCGGGACCCGCACAGATACGCAGTATTTT
CDR3 protein: CASSPRTSGTRTDTQYF
J gene: TRBJ2-3
clone size: NA
V gene: TRBV3-1
D gene: TRBD2

CDR3 DNA: TGCGCCAGCAGATCCGGGACAGAACAGTTTAACTATGGCTACACCTTC
CDR3 protein: CASRSGTEQFNYGYTF
J gene: TRBJ1-2
clone size: NA
V gene: TRBV5-1
D gene: TRBD1

CDR3 DNA: TGTGCCTGGACCCCACCAGAGGACTATGGCTACACCTTC
CDR3 protein: CAWTPPEDYGYTF
J gene: TRBJ1-2
clone size: few
V gene: TRBV30
D gene: NA

CDR3 DNA: TGTGCCAGCAGGGGAAACCCGACTAATGGATATGGCTACACCTTC
CDR3 protein: CASRGNPTNGYGYTF
J gene: TRBJ1-2
clone size: few
V gene: TRBV25-1
D gene: NA

CDR3 DNA: TGTGCCAGCAGCCTTAACAGGTTCTCTTGGGGTGGCTACACCTTC
CDR3 protein: CASSLNRFSWGGYTF
J gene: TRBJ1-2
clone size: NA
V gene: TRBV28
D gene: NA

CDR3 DNA: TGTGCCAGCAGTAAACCACAGGGGCGCGTAGATACGCAGTATTTT
CDR3 protein: CASSKPQGRVDTQYF
J gene: TRBJ2-3
clone size: few
V gene: TRBV25-1
D gene: TRBD1

CDR3 DNA: TGCGCCAGCAGCCAAGATCTTAGGACCGTTGAGCAGTACTTC
CDR3 protein: CASSQDLRTVEQYF
J gene: TRBJ2-7
clone size: NA
V gene: TRBV4-3
D gene: NA

CDR3 DNA: TGTGCCACCAGCACACGGACTAGCGGTACCTACGAGCAGTACTTC
CDR3 protein: CATSTRTSGTYEQYF
J gene: TRBJ2-7
clone size: few
V gene: TRBV15
D gene: TRBD2

CDR3 DNA: TGTGCCAGCAGTGAAAGGGGACAGGGGTTCTACGAGCAGTACTTC
CDR3 protein: CASSERGQGFYEQYF
J gene: TRBJ2-7
clone size: many
V gene: TRBV2
D gene: TRBD1

CDR3 DNA: TGTGCCAGCAGTGAAAGGAGGAGCACAGATACGCAGTATTTT
CDR3 protein: CASSERRSTDTQYF
J gene: TRBJ2-3
clone size: few
V gene: TRBV2
D gene: NA

CDR3 DNA: TGCGCCAGCAGTCGAGGACGGGAGCCGGGGAATACGCAGTATTTT
CDR3 protein: CASSRGREPGNTQYF
J gene: TRBJ2-3
clone size: NA
V gene: TRBV5-1
D gene: NA

CDR3 DNA: TGCGCCAGCAGCCTAAGCGGAGCGGGAGCGGTGCCAGATACGCAGTATTTT
CDR3 protein: CASSLSGAGAVPDTQYF
J gene: TRBJ2-3
clone size: few
V gene: TRBV7-3
D gene: TRBD2

CDR3 DNA: TGTGCCAGCACACAGGGCATCACTAATGAAAAACTGTTTTTT
CDR3 protein: CASTQGITNEKLFF
J gene: TRBJ1-4
clone size: few
V gene: TRBV18
D gene: NA

CDR3 DNA: TGTGCCAGCAGCAAATATACGGGGAGGGACACTGAAGCTTTCTTT
CDR3 protein: CASSKYTGRDTEAFF
J gene: TRBJ1-1
clone size: few
V gene: TRBV9
D gene: NA

CDR3 DNA: TGTGCCTGGAGTCGCCCGACCAGGGGATCCTACGAGCAGTACTTC
CDR3 protein: CAWSRPTRGSYEQYF
J gene: TRBJ2-7
clone size: few
V gene: TRBV30
D gene: NA

CDR3 DNA: TGTGCCAGCAGCTTACAGGGAGCCTTAAATGAGCAGTTCTTC
CDR3 protein: CASSLQGALNEQFF
J gene: TRBJ2-1
clone size: many
V gene: TRBV5-5
D gene: NA

CDR3 DNA: TGTGCCAGCAGTGAATATACGGGGACTAACACAGATACGCAGTATTTT
CDR3 protein: CASSEYTGTNTDTQYF
J gene: TRBJ2-3
clone size: NA
V gene: TRBV25-1
D gene: TRBD2

CDR3 DNA: TGTGCCAGCAGCTTAGCGGGTATTACAGATACGCAGTATTTT
CDR3 protein: CASSLAGITDTQYF
J gene: TRBJ2-3
clone size: many
V gene: TRBV7-2
D gene: NA

CDR3 DNA: TGCAGTGCTAGATCGTTTCAGATGGGTTTCTACACCTTC
CDR3 protein: CSARSFQMGFYTF
J gene: TRBJ1-2
clone size: few
V gene: TRBV20-1
D gene: NA

CDR3 DNA: TGTGCCAGCAGCATGGACAGGGGGCCCTACGAGCAGTACTTC
CDR3 protein: CASSMDRGPYEQYF
J gene: TRBJ2-7
clone size: NA
V gene: TRBV6-1
D gene: TRBD1

CDR3 DNA: TGTGCCAGCAGTTCCGGATATAATTCACCCCTCCACTTT
CDR3 protein: CASSSGYNSPLHF
J gene: TRBJ1-6
clone size: few
V gene: TRBV12-3/TRBV12-4
D gene: NA

CDR3 DNA: TGCAGTGCTCATAAACAGGGCACAGATACGCAGTATTTT
CDR3 protein: CSAHKQGTDTQYF
J gene: TRBJ2-3
clone size: NA
V gene: TRBV20-1
D gene: NA

CDR3 DNA: TGTGCCAGCAGCCAGGGCCCCCGAGGGGTGCTGTTTTTT
CDR3 protein: CASSQGPRGVLFF
J gene: TRBJ2-2
clone size: few
V gene: TRBV3-1
D gene: NA

CDR3 DNA: TGTGCCTGGAGCCCACGACAGTACGAGCAGTACTTC
CDR3 protein: CAWSPRQYEQYF
J gene: TRBJ2-7
clone size: few
V gene: TRBV30
D gene: NA

CDR3 DNA: TGTGCCAGCAGCGTAGGGTGGAGGAAGTACAATGAGCAGTTCTTC
CDR3 protein: CASSVGWRKYNEQFF
J gene: TRBJ2-1
clone size: NA
V gene: TRBV9
D gene: NA

CDR3 DNA: TGTGCCAGCAGCTTAGCACAGGGGGTGGAAGAGACCCAGTACTTC
CDR3 protein: CASSLAQGVEETQYF
J gene: TRBJ2-5
clone size: NA
V gene: TRBV7-8
D gene: TRBD1

CDR3 DNA: TGTGCCAGCACCTTGTCAGCGGGAGGGGTGGAGACCCAGTACTTC
CDR3 protein: CASTLSAGGVETQYF
J gene: TRBJ2-5
clone size: NA
V gene: TRBV9
D gene: TRBD2

CDR3 DNA: TGTGCCAGCAGTAACAGCAGCCTCTCCTACGAGCAGTACTTC
CDR3 protein: CASSNSSLSYEQYF
J gene: TRBJ2-7
clone size: few
V gene: TRBV7-3
D gene: NA

CDR3 DNA: TGTGCCAGCAGTTTAGGCCGACAGCACTACGAGCAGTACTTC
CDR3 protein: CASSLGRQHYEQYF
J gene: TRBJ2-7
clone size: many
V gene: TRBV12-3/TRBV12-4
D gene: NA

CDR3 DNA: TGTGCCAGCAGCGGTCTCGGGACAGCGCAAGAGACCCAGTACTTC
CDR3 protein: CASSGLGTAQETQYF
J gene: TRBJ2-5
clone size: NA
V gene: TRBV3-1
D gene: TRBD1

CDR3 DNA: TGTGCCAGCAGTGCCGGGACTAGCGGGAGTAATGAGCAGTTCTTC
CDR3 protein: CASSAGTSGSNEQFF
J gene: TRBJ2-1
clone size: many
V gene: TRBV2
D gene: TRBD2

CDR3 DNA: TGTGCCAGCAGCTTAGGCTCGCGACAGGGGGCGGTTGGTGGAGGCTACACCTTC
CDR3 protein: CASSLGSRQGAVGGGYTF
J gene: TRBJ1-2
clone size: NA
V gene: TRBV7-9
D gene: TRBD1

CDR3 DNA: TGTGCCAGTAGTATCACGGAACAGGGCAAGACCCAGTACTTC
CDR3 protein: CASSITEQGKTQYF
J gene: TRBJ2-5
clone size: few
V gene: TRBV19
D gene: NA

CDR3 DNA: TGTGCCAGCAGTTTCGTACAGACGAATTCACCCCTCCACTTT
CDR3 protein: CASSFVQTNSPLHF
J gene: TRBJ1-6
clone size: few
V gene: TRBV27
D gene: NA

CDR3 DNA: TGTGCCAGCAGCAGAGGGACAGGTGGTAATGAAAAACTGTTTTTT
CDR3 protein: CASSRGTGGNEKLFF
J gene: TRBJ1-4
clone size: NA
V gene: TRBV7-2
D gene: TRBD1

CDR3 DNA: TGTGCCAGCAGTGGCGGACAGGGGGCTTTGCTTAGCGAAAAACTGTTTTTT
CDR3 protein: CASSGGQGALLSEKLFF
J gene: TRBJ1-4
clone size: once
V gene: TRBV12-3/TRBV12-4
D gene: TRBD1

CDR3 DNA: TGTGCCAGCAGGACTAGCGGGACTTGGAATGAGCAGTTCTTC
CDR3 protein: CASRTSGTWNEQFF
J gene: TRBJ2-1
clone size: NA
V gene: TRBV2
D gene: TRBD2

CDR3 DNA: TGCGCCAGCAGCTTGGGGTCTAGCGGGAGGGCCTCGGATGAGCAGTTCTTC
CDR3 protein: CASSLGSSGRASDEQFF
J gene: TRBJ2-1
clone size: NA
V gene: TRBV5-1
D gene: TRBD2

CDR3 DNA: TGTGCCAGCAGCTCAACATTAGCGGGACCGAGGGACAATGAGCAGTTCTTC
CDR3 protein: CASSSTLAGPRDNEQFF
J gene: TRBJ2-1
clone size: few
V gene: TRBV7-9
D gene: TRBD2